The 10 T cell receptor beta chains below come from one sample, sequenced in a study of blood T cell repertoires in COVID-19. TCRdb's copy holds only in-frame clones and misses some; the assay was immunoSEQ multiplex PCR. In the table there are about 240,000 clones, roughly 76% of which are singletons. The source material was peripheral blood. The receptor set was obtained from a woman older than 75 with COVID-19, enrolled during active disease.

The CDR3 loop is CASSLQGYEQFF. The CDR3 coding sequence is TGTGCCAGCAGTCTACAGGGTTATGAGCAGTTCTTC. The genes are TRBV2 and TRBJ2-1, with D maybe TRBD1 (6 bases). Trimming cost V 5 bases and J 8 bases, with 10 bases left between them. The CDR3 loop spans 12 amino acids. CDR1 is SNHLY and CDR2 is FYNNEI in the germline V gene.

The V call is TRBV5-8, the J call TRBJ1-1; maybe TRBD1 (6 bases). The CDR3 has 17 residues. CDR1 is SGHTS and CDR2 is YDEGEE in the germline V gene. V was cut by 3 bases and J by 0 bases, with 18 bases left in between. This chain's CDR3 is CASSSGHGALMNTEAFF. The CDR3 DNA reads as TGTGCCAGCAGCTCGGGACACGGAGCTCTAATGAACACTGAAGCTTTCTTT.

Concerning this clone: A junction boundary mismatches the germline segment, possibly from a read error. This CDR3 is also generated by other DNA sequences in the sample. The gene calls are TRBV9 and TRBJ1-1; a weak D match, TRBD1 (5 bases). Germline CDR1 is SGDLS and CDR2 is YYNGEE. The CDR3 length is 14 residues. For the CDR3, the DNA is TGTGCTAGCAGCCTCCGGGGGAAGAACACTGAAGCTTTCTTT. This codes for CASSLRGKNTEAFF. Filled out from reference TRBV9 and TRBJ1-1, the complete variable domain reads DSGVTQTPKHLITATGQRVTLRCSPRSGDLSVYWYQQSLDQGLQFLIQYYNGEERAKGNILERFSAQQFPDLHSELNLSSLELGDSALYFCASSLRGKNTEAFFGQGTRLTVV.

V and J are TRBV7-2 and TRBJ1-3; TRBD1 matches at 9 bases. CDR1 and CDR2 from the germline V gene are SGHTA and FQGNSA. The CDR3 consists of 17 residues. Trimming cost V 4 bases and J 0 bases; bases outside gene matches: 7. The CDR3 region has the DNA TGTGCCAGCAGCTCCAGACAGGGGGTTAGCTCTGGAAACACCATATATTTT. This sequence encodes CASSSRQGVSSGNTIYF.

Worth noting for this clone: Other DNA sequences in this specimen translate into the identical CDR3. This chain connects TRBV28 to TRBJ1-2; tentatively, D is TRBD1 (6 bases). Germline assignment: CDR1 MDHEN and CDR2 SYDVKM. V was clipped by 2 bases and J by 4 bases, with 8 bases between them. This CDR3 is built from 13 residues. As DNA, the CDR3 is TGTGCCAGCAGTTTAGGGGGCAGCTATGGCTACACCTTC. Its translation: CASSLGGSYGYTF.

This chain's CDR3 is CASSSTGQALGGPQHF. The CDR3, as DNA: TGTGCCAGCAGTTCGACCGGACAGGCCCTAGGAGGGCCCCAGCATTTT. This chain connects TRBV6-6 to TRBJ1-5; the match to TRBD1 covers 7 bases. V lost 4 bases to trimming and J lost 9 bases; unmatched junction nucleotides: 15. Germline CDR1 reads MNHNY; CDR2 reads SVGAGI (reference sequence). The CDR3 extends over 16 amino acids.

The chain is built from TRBV5-8 and TRBJ1-5; possible D gene TRBD1, 5 bases. V was cut by 0 bases and J by 4 bases, with 11 bases left in between. Germline CDR1 SGHTS, CDR2 YDEGEE. There are 15 residues in the CDR3. The CDR3 spells CASSLGLGPNQPQHF. CDR3 in DNA: TGTGCCAGCAGCTTGGGTTTGGGGCCAAATCAGCCCCAGCATTTT.

This chain connects TRBV7-2 to TRBJ1-2; D gene unclear. The germline CDR1 and CDR2 sequences are SGHTA and FQGNSA. The CDR3 length is 15 residues. The V gene lost 1 base and the J gene lost 6 bases, with 15 bases spanning the gap. CDR3 sequence: CASSLGSQLTNGYTF. DNA for the CDR3: TGTGCCAGCAGCTTAGGGAGTCAACTCACCAATGGCTACACCTTC.

The chain combines TRBV2 with TRBJ2-1, with 14 bases fitting TRBD2. Germline V gives CDR1 SNHLY, CDR2 FYNNEI. Trimming at V came to 7 bases and at J to 6 bases, leaving 5 bases not matched to a gene. This CDR3 is 15 amino acids long. Written as DNA, the CDR3 is TGTGCCAGCATAGGTGGACTAGCGGGAGGCAATGAGCAGTTCTTC. Encoded protein: CASIGGLAGGNEQFF.

CDR3 residues: CATNEPYNSPLHF. For the CDR3, the DNA is TGTGCCACTAATGAGCCCTATAATTCACCCCTCCACTTT. This sequence joins TRBV28 and TRBJ1-6; D gene ambiguous. The germline V gene has CDR1 MDHEN and CDR2 SYDVKM. Trimming shortened V by 10 bases and J by 2 bases, and 9 bases separated the two germline ends. The CDR3 loop spans 13 amino acids. Combining the CDR3 with reference TRBV28 and TRBJ1-6 gives the whole variable domain DVKVTQSSRYLVKRTGEKVFLECVQDMDHENMFWYRQDPGLGLRLIYFSYDVKMKEKGDIPEGYSVSREKKERFSLILESASTNQTSMYLCATNEPYNSPLHFGNGTRLTVT.